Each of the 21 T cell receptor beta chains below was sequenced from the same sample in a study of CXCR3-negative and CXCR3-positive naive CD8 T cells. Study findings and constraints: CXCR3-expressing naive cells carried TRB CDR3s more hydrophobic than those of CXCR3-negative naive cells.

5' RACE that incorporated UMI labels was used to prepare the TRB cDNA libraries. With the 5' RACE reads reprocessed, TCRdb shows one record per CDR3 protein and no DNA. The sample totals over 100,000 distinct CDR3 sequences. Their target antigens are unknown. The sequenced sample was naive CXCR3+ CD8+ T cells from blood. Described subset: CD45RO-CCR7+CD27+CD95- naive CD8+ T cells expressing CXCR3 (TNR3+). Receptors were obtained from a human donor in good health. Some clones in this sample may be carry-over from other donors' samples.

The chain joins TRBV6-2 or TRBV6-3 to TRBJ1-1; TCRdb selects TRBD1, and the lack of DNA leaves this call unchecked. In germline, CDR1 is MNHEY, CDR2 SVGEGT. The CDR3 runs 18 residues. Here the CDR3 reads CASSFGTLLHSLNTEAFF.

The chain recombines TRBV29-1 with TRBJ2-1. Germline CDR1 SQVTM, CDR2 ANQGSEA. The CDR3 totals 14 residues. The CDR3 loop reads CSVEYRDYYNEQFF.

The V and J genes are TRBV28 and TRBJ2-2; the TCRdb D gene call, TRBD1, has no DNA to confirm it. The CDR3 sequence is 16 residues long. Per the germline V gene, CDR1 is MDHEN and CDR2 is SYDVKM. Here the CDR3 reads CASSLGGPGNPGELFF.

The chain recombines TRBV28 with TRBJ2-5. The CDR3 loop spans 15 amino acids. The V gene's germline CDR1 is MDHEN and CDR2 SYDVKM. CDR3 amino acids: CASSLTVRSQETQYF.

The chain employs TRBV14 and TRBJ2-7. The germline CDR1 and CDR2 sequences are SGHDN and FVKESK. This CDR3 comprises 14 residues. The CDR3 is CASSQTSWKYEQYF.

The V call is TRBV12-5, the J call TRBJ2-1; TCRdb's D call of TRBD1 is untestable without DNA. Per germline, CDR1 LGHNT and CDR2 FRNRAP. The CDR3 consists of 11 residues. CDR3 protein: CASGPLDEQFF.

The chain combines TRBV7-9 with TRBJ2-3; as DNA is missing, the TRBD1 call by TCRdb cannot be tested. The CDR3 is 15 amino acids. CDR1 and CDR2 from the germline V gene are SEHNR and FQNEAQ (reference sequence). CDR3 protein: CASSLRDRVTDTQYF.

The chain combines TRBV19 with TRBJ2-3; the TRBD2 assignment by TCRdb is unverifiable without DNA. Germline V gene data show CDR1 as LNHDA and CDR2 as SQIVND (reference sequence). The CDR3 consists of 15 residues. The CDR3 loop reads CASTVTSGQADTQYF. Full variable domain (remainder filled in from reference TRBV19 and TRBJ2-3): DGGITQSPKYLFRKEGQNVTLSCEQNLNHDAMYWYRQDPGQGLRLIYYSQIVNDFQKGDIAEGYSVSREKKESFPLTVTSAQKNPTAFYLCASTVTSGQADTQYFGPGTRLTVL.

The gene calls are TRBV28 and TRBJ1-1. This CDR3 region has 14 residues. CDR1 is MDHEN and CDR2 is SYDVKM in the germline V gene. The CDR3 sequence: CASSFLGENTEAFF.

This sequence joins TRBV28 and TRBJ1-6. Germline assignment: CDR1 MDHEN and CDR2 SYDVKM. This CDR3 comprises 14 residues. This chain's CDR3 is CASSSLTYNSPLHF.

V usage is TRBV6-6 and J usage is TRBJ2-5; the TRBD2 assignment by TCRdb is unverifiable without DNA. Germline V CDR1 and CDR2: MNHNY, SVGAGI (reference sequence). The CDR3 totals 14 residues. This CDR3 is CASSLAGGLETQYF.

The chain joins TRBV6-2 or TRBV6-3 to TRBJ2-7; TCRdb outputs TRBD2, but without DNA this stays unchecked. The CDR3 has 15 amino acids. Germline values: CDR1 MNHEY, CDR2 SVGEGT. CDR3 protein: CASSYPLAGAYEQYF.

Here the CDR3 reads CTVSGTRVNEQFF. This chain uses TRBV29-1 with TRBJ2-1; the D call of TRBD2 rests on TCRdb alone, since no DNA is present to check it. Germline V gene lookup returns CDR1 SQVTM and CDR2 ANQGSEA. The CDR3 loop spans 13 amino acids.

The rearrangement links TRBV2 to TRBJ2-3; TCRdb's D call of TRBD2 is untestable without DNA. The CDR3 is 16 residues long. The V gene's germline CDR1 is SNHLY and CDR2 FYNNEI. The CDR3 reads CASSDALREGTDTQYF.

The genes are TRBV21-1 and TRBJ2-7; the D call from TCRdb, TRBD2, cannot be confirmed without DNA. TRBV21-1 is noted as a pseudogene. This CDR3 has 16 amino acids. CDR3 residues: CASSKGSSGQTYEQYF.

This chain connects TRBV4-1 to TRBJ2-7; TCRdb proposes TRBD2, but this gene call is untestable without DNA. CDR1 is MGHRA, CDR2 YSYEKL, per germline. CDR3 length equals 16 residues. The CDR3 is CASSHLAGGDSYEQYF.

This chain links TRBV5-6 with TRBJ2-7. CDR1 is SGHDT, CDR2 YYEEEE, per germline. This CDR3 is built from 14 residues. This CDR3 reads CASSLAGSYYEQYF.

This CDR3 is CASSLARNRGQVIPEAFF. The V and J genes are TRBV7-2 and TRBJ1-1; with no DNA, the TCRdb D assignment of TRBD1 cannot be verified. The length of the CDR3 is 18 residues. CDR1 and CDR2 from the germline V gene are SGHTA and FQGNSA.

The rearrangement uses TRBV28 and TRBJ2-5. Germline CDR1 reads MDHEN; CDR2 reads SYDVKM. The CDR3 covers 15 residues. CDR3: CASSLLSNLGETQYF.

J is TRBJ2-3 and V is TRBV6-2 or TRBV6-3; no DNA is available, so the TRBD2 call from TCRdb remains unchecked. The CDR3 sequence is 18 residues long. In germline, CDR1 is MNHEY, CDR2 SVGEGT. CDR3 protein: CASSYDRERGGGTDTQYF.

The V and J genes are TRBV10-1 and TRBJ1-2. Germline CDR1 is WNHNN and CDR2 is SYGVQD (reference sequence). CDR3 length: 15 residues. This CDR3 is CASSETRALSYGYTF.